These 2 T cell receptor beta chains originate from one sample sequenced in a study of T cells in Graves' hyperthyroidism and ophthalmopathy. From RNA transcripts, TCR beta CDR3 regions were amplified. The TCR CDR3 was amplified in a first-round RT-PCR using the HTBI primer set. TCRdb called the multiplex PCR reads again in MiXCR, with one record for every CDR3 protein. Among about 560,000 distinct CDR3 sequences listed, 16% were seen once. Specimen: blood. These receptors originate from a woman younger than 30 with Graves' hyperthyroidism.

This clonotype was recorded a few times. CDR3 amino acids: CASSAGGMRGQPQHF. The DNA for the CDR3 is TGCGCCAGCAGCGCGGGAGGGATGCGGGGGCAGCCCCAGCATTTT. The J gene is TRBJ1-5, the V gene TRBV5-1; TRBD1 might be the D (5 bases). From germline, CDR1 is SGHRS and CDR2 YFSETQ. CDR3 length: 15 residues. Trimming took 4 bases from V and 7 from J, leaving 18 bases between them.

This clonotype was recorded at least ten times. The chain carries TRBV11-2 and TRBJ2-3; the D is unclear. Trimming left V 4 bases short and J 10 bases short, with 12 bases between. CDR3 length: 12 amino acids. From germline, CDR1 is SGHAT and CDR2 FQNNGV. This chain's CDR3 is CASSSTRHPQYF. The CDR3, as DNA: TGTGCCAGCAGCTCGACTCGCCATCCGCAGTATTTT.